What follows describes a single T cell receptor beta chain. Antigen unknown. The PCR was carried out with 60 Vbeta primers and 13 Jbeta primers. Profiling relied on immunoSEQ multiplex PCR, and the TCRdb table lists in-frame clones only, not all of them. The sample shows approximately 130,000 clones, and just under 2% sits with its ten largest clones. With 0 bases removed from V and 4 bases from J, the gap between germline ends came to 10 bases. Germline V gene sequence: CDR1 MNHEY, CDR2 SVGAGI. The CDR3 sequence is 15 residues long. The data were obtained in a study of cytomegalovirus exposure and HLA in healthy donors. Study-wide results and limits: Reportedly, fewer N-insertions than the roughly 690-donor mean appeared in an Asian-associated ancestry cluster in a later analysis.

What was sequenced was PBMCs. This clonotype was obtained from an older woman in good health and CMV-seronegative. The chain is built from TRBV6-5 and TRBJ1-5, with a tentative D call TRBD1 (5 bases). The CDR3 DNA is TGTGCCAGCAGTTACTCGTGGACACAGAATCAGCCCCAGCATTTT. Protein product: CASSYSWTQNQPQHF.